These 28 T cell receptor beta chains originate from one sample sequenced in a study of blood T cell repertoires in COVID-19. TCRdb's table, derived via immunoSEQ multiplex PCR, lists solely in-frame clones and lacks some. The sample contains 260,000 or so clones, 65% to 90% of which appear only once. The sample consisted of PBMCs or T cells enriched from blood (not recorded which). The receptors come from a young man who had recovered from COVID-19.

The chain joins TRBV10-3 to TRBJ2-3; TRBD2 matches 8 bases. The junction had 8 bases not matched to a gene; V was cut back by 6 bases and J by 3 bases. Germline V gives CDR1 ENHRY, CDR2 SYGVKD. This CDR3 has 15 residues. In DNA, the CDR3 is TGTGCCATCAGGAAAGCGGGAGACGGGACAGATACGCAGTATTTT. Its protein product is CAIRKAGDGTDTQYF.

CDR3 residues: CASSQEVSRVNTEAFF. The CDR3 DNA follows: TGCGCCAGCAGCCAAGAGGTTTCCAGGGTGAACACTGAAGCTTTCTTT. The chain uses TRBV4-1 and TRBJ1-1; perhaps TRBD1 as D (5 bases). Trimming left V 0 bases short and J 0 bases short, with 11 bases between. The CDR3 covers 16 residues. The V gene's germline CDR1 is MGHRA and CDR2 YSYEKL.

The genes are TRBV29-1 and TRBJ1-2; D might be TRBD1 (6 bases). CDR1 SQVTM and CDR2 ANQGSEA come from the germline V gene. Between the trimmed V and J ends, which lost 4 bases and 8 bases, there was a span of 17 bases. There are 13 residues in the CDR3. The CDR3 nucleotides read TGCAGCGTTGTGTCGGCAGGGGAACGGGGCTACACCTTC. It codes for CSVVSAGERGYTF.

The CDR3 nucleotides are TGTGCCAGCAGCCAGGACAGGCAGAATTCACCCCTCCACTTT. Protein: CASSQDRQNSPLHF. The rearrangement uses TRBV4-2 and TRBJ1-6, with 7 bases aligning to TRBD1. This CDR3 contains 14 residues. Germline CDR1 and CDR2: LGHNA and YNFKEQ. Trimming took 3 bases from V and 7 from J; bases not matched to a gene: 3.

This chain uses TRBV7-9 with TRBJ2-1, with 11 nucleotides matching TRBD2. V was pared by 4 bases and J by 8 bases, with 13 bases of the junction left unmatched. CDR1 SEHNR and CDR2 FQNEAQ come from the germline V gene (reference sequence). This CDR3 has 17 amino acids. CDR3 sequence: CASSSLTLAGGGDEQFF. The CDR3 DNA follows: TGTGCCAGCAGCTCGTTAACTCTAGCGGGAGGAGGCGATGAGCAGTTCTTC.

V usage is TRBV7-8 and J usage is TRBJ1-2; TRBD1 matches 12 bases. Germline V gene sequence: CDR1 SGHVS, CDR2 FQNEAQ. This CDR3 spans 15 amino acids. V lost 5 bases and J lost 5; bases outside the gene matches: 6. The CDR3, as DNA: TGTGCCAGCAGCGCAGGGACAGGGGGCTTTTATGGCTACACCTTC. It encodes CASSAGTGGFYGYTF.

The rearrangement joins TRBV2 to TRBJ2-5; 8 positions match TRBD2. V lost 11 bases and J lost 4; bases outside the gene matches: 6. CDR1 and CDR2 (germline): SNHLY, FYNNEI. The CDR3 totals 12 residues. The CDR3 spells CACRLAGETQYF. The CDR3 nucleotides are TGTGCCTGTAGGCTAGCGGGAGAGACCCAGTACTTC. Complete variable domain (other parts from reference TRBV2 and TRBJ2-5): EPEVTQTPSHQVTQMGQEVILRCVPISNHLYFYWYRQILGQKVEFLVSFYNNEISEKSEIFDDQFSVERPDGSNFTLKIRSTKLEDSAMYFCACRLAGETQYFGPGTRLLVL.

V is TRBV3-1 (or the pseudogene TRBV3-2) and J is TRBJ2-7; 8 positions agree with TRBD1. The CDR3 consists of 14 residues. The germline CDR1 and CDR2 sequences are LGHDT and YNNKEL (reference sequence). The junction had 11 bases not matched to a gene; V was cut back by 4 bases and J by 9 bases. CDR3 region: CASSPGQAYWGQYF. The CDR3 DNA sequence: TGTGCCAGCAGCCCGGGACAGGCCTACTGGGGGCAGTACTTC.

This clone has just one count. V is TRBV24-1 and J is TRBJ2-2; D possibly corresponds to TRBD1 (5 bases). The CDR3 loop spans 13 amino acids. With 5 bases removed from V and 7 bases from J, the gap between germline ends came to 10 bases. Germline V CDR1 and CDR2: KGHDR, SFDVKD. CDR3 amino acids: CATSVRGNGELFF. The DNA of the CDR3 is TGTGCCACCAGTGTAAGGGGTAACGGGGAGCTGTTTTTT.

V usage is TRBV28 and J usage is TRBJ2-1; 8 bases are a match to TRBD2. In germline, CDR1 is MDHEN, CDR2 SYDVKM. The CDR3 length is 15 residues. Unmatched junction bases numbered 9, after V lost 5 bases and J lost 6 bases. In nucleotides, the CDR3 is TGTGCCAGCAGTGGCCCGAGCGGGAGTGGCAATGAGCAGTTCTTC. Protein: CASSGPSGSGNEQFF. The full variable domain, completed using reference TRBV28 and TRBJ2-1, is DVKVTQSSRYLVKRTGEKVFLECVQDMDHENMFWYRQDPGLGLRLIYFSYDVKMKEKGDIPEGYSVSREKKERFSLILESASTNQTSMYLCASSGPSGSGNEQFFGPGTRLTVL.

The chain recombines TRBV6-5 with TRBJ1-6; 7 bases agree with TRBD1. The germline CDR1 and CDR2 sequences are MNHEY and SVGAGI. The CDR3 is 14 amino acids. The V and J ends lost 4 bases and 8 bases, in that order; junction bases with no gene match: 5. CDR3 protein: CASSSRGIDSPLHF. The CDR3 DNA reads as TGTGCCAGCAGTTCCAGGGGGATAGATTCACCCCTCCACTTT.

The chain is built from TRBV27 and TRBJ1-5; D remains unclear. CDR3 size: 13 residues. Trimming took 4 bases from V and 3 from J, leaving 7 bases between them. Germline CDR1 and CDR2: MNHEY and SMNVEV (reference sequence). In nucleotides, the CDR3 is TGTGCCAGCAGTTCACATCTCAATCAGCCCCAGCATTTT. Translation gives CASSSHLNQPQHF.

This chain joins TRBV2 and TRBJ1-1; no clear D. Germline V gene lookup returns CDR1 SNHLY and CDR2 FYNNEI. This CDR3 is 15 amino acids long. V was trimmed by 2 bases and J by 6 bases, leaving 16 bases between them. CDR3 sequence reads: CASSELWGGEAEAFF. In DNA, the CDR3 is TGTGCCAGCAGTGAATTATGGGGTGGGGAGGCTGAAGCTTTCTTT.

The rearrangement joins TRBV24-1 to TRBJ2-1, with TRBD1 identical over 9 bases. Per the germline V gene, CDR1 is KGHDR and CDR2 is SFDVKD. This CDR3 is built from 16 residues. V shed 4 bases and J 4 bases; nucleotides not matched to a gene: 7. The CDR3 DNA reads as TGTGCCACCAGTGAACCCGACAGGGGGGGATACAATGAGCAGTTCTTC. Its protein is CATSEPDRGGYNEQFF.

The chain couples TRBV28 to TRBJ1-1; D is uncertain. This CDR3 is built from 13 residues. V lost 3 bases and J lost 4, with 9 bases in between. CDR1 and CDR2 from the germline V gene are MDHEN and SYDVKM. The CDR3 sequence is CASSFAHGTEAFF. DNA of the CDR3: TGTGCCAGCAGTTTTGCTCACGGCACTGAAGCTTTCTTT.

The chain combines TRBV3-1 (or the pseudogene TRBV3-2) with TRBJ2-1; 9 bases line up with TRBD2. This CDR3 contains 13 residues. Germline CDR1 LGHDT, CDR2 YNNKEL (reference sequence). Trimming cost V 3 bases and J 9 bases; bases outside gene matches: 3. DNA of the CDR3: TGTGCCAGCAGCCACCTAGCGGGACCTGAGCAGTTCTTC. It encodes CASSHLAGPEQFF.

The chain is built from TRBV4-2 and TRBJ1-2, with a weak D call TRBD1 (5 bases). The CDR3 has 16 amino acids. Germline CDR1 LGHNA, CDR2 YNFKEQ. V shed 0 bases and J shed 2 bases, with 13 bases lying between them. For the CDR3, the DNA is TGTGCCAGCAGCCAAGAGCTCCCACGGGGGAACTATGGCTACACCTTC. Amino acid sequence: CASSQELPRGNYGYTF.

The chain couples TRBV7-6 to TRBJ1-3; D is perhaps TRBD1 (5 bases). The CDR3 extends over 16 amino acids. CDR1 SGHVS and CDR2 FNYEAQ come from the germline V gene. Deletions cut 1 base from V and 4 bases from J, with 14 bases between. CDR3 residues: CASSLGTPKAGNTIYF. Here the CDR3 DNA reads TGTGCCAGCAGCTTAGGGACACCGAAGGCCGGAAACACCATATATTTT.

In nucleotides, the CDR3 is TGTGCCAGCTCTCAGACAGGGGTGAATCAGCCCCAGCATTTT. It translates to CASSQTGVNQPQHF. This chain connects TRBV25-1 to TRBJ1-5; 8 bases align to TRBD1. Germline trimming cut 8 bases from V and 4 bases from J; bases unmatched to any gene: 7. CDR1 MGHDK and CDR2 SYGVNS come from the germline V gene. The CDR3 length is 14 residues.

V gene TRBV28 combines with J gene TRBJ1-5, with TRBD1 matching over 10 bases. V lost 1 base to trimming and J lost 3 bases; unmatched junction nucleotides: 3. The germline V gene has CDR1 MDHEN and CDR2 SYDVKM. This CDR3 has 16 amino acids. The CDR3 loop is CASSLSGQGNNQPQHF. CDR3 bases: TGTGCCAGCAGTTTATCGGGACAGGGGAACAATCAGCCCCAGCATTTT.

This clone was counted once. V and J are TRBV10-1 and TRBJ2-2, with 11 positions matching TRBD2. The CDR3 is 19 amino acids. J lost 1 base, V lost 2 bases, and 9 bases had no gene match. Looked up from germline, CDR1 is WNHNN and CDR2 is SYGVQD (reference sequence). The CDR3 sequence: CASSEGVTGTSGNTGELFF. The CDR3 DNA reads as TGCGCCAGCAGTGAGGGGGTTACCGGGACTAGCGGGAACACCGGGGAGCTGTTTTTT.

The rearrangement joins TRBV6-2 or TRBV6-3 to TRBJ2-7; D possibly corresponds to TRBD1 (6 bases). CDR3 length: 15 residues. Trimming cost V 4 bases and J 0 bases, with 13 bases left between them. CDR1 is MNHEY, CDR2 SVGEGT, per germline. CDR3: CASSSLDSRSYEQYF. In DNA, the CDR3 is TGTGCCAGCAGTTCCCTGGACAGCCGCTCCTACGAGCAGTACTTC.

This clone was counted only a few times. The J gene is TRBJ2-1, the V gene TRBV4-1; 8 positions agree with TRBD2. This CDR3 has 15 amino acids. The junction had 8 bases not matched to a gene; V was cut back by 4 bases and J by 6 bases. Germline-derived CDR1 and CDR2 are MGHRA and YSYEKL. CDR3 loop: CASSLSGLVLNEQFF. The CDR3 DNA sequence: TGCGCCAGCAGCCTATCGGGACTAGTACTCAATGAGCAGTTCTTC.

This clone was found a few times. The V gene is TRBV19, the J gene TRBJ2-5; D may be TRBD2 (6 bases). V was trimmed by 4 bases and J by 5 bases, leaving 11 bases between them. Germline CDR1 reads LNHDA; CDR2 reads SQIVND (reference sequence). The CDR3 length is 13 residues. For the CDR3, the DNA is TGTGCCAGTAGTACGTCTAGCGCCGAGACCCAGTACTTC. Its protein product is CASSTSSAETQYF.

V is TRBV5-1 and J is TRBJ1-1; 11 bases agree with TRBD1. The CDR3 contains 13 residues. Per germline, CDR1 SGHRS and CDR2 YFSETQ. J lost 1 base, V lost 7 bases, and 0 bases had no gene match. The CDR3 sequence: CASGTGGNTEAFF. DNA for the CDR3: TGCGCCAGCGGGACAGGGGGGAACACTGAAGCTTTCTTT.

The rearrangement joins TRBV28 to TRBJ1-2, with TRBD1 identical over 7 bases. Looked up from germline, CDR1 is MDHEN and CDR2 is SYDVKM. The CDR3 is 13 residues long. Trimming took 10 bases from V and 6 from J; bases not matched to a gene: 11. Written as DNA, the CDR3 is TGTGCCACTTACGGTTCAGGGGGAAATGGCTACACCTTC. This sequence encodes CATYGSGGNGYTF.

The chain has TRBV4-1 and TRBJ1-2; possible D gene TRBD1, 5 bases. CDR3 length equals 16 residues. Germline V CDR1 and CDR2: MGHRA, YSYEKL. The V gene lost 0 bases and the J gene lost 1 base, with 12 bases spanning the gap. The CDR3: CASSQDRTQINYGYTF. CDR3 bases: TGCGCCAGCAGCCAAGATAGGACACAAATTAACTATGGCTACACCTTC.

The chain recombines TRBV28 with TRBJ2-1; 10 bases align to TRBD2. Germline trimming cut 5 bases from V and 4 bases from J; bases unmatched to any gene: 5. Germline assignment: CDR1 MDHEN and CDR2 SYDVKM. This CDR3 is built from 15 residues. The CDR3 DNA reads TGTGCCAGCAGTCCAAGCGGGAGGGGATACAATGAGCAGTTCTTC. Its translation is CASSPSGRGYNEQFF.